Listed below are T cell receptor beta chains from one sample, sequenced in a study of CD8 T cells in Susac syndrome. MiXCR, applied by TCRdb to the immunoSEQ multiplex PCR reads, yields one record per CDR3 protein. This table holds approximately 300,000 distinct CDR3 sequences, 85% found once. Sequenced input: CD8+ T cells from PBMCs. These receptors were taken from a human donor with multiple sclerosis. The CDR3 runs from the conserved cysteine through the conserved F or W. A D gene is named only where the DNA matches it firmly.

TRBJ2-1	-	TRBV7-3	CASSPWAGHNEQFF	TGTGCCAGCAGCCCGTGGGCGGGCCACAATGAGCAGTTCTTC
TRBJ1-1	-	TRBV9	CASSVGLGATEAFF	TGTGCCAGCAGCGTAGGGTTGGGAGCGACTGAAGCTTTCTTT
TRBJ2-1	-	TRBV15	CATRRTGFSYNEQFF	TGTGCCACCAGAAGAACAGGGTTCTCCTACAATGAGCAGTTCTTC
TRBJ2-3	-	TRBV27	CASSFTVADTQYF	TGTGCCAGCAGTTTTACCGTCGCGGATACGCAGTATTTT
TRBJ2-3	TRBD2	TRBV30	CAWRTSEDTQYF	TGTGCCTGGAGGACTAGCGAAGATACGCAGTATTTT
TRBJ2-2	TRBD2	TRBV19	CASSIGSSGRYQNTGELFF	TGTGCCAGTAGTATTGGGTCTAGCGGGAGATACCAGAACACCGGGGAGCTGTTTTTT
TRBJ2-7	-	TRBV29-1	CSVDAGYEQYF	TGCAGCGTTGATGCGGGGTACGAGCAGTACTTC
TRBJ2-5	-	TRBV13	CASSGDGDGQETQYF	TGTGCCAGCAGCGGGGATGGGGACGGTCAAGAGACCCAGTACTTC
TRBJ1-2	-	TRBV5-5	CASSLTPDLGGYTF	TGTGCCAGCAGCTTGACGCCAGACCTGGGGGGCTACACCTTC
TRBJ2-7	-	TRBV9	CASSVGGSHEQYF	TGTGCCAGCAGCGTTGGGGGGAGCCACGAGCAGTACTTC